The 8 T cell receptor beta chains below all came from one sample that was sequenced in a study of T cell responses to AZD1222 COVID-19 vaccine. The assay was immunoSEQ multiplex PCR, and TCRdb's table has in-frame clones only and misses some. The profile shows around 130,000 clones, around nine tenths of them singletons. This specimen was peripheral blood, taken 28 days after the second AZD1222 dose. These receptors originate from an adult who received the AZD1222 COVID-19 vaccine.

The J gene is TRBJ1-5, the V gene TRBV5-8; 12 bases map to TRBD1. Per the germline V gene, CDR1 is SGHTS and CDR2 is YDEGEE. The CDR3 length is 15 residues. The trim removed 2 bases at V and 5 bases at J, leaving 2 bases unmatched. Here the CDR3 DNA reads TGTGCCAGCAGCTTCGGGACAGGGGGCGATCAGCCCCAGCATTTT. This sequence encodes CASSFGTGGDQPQHF.

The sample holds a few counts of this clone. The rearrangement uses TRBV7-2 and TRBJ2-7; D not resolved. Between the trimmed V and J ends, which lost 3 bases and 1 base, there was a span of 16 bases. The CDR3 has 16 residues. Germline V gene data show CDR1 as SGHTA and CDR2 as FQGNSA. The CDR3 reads CASSLGSTLVSYEQYF. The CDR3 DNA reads TGTGCCAGCAGCTTGGGCAGTACCCTGGTGTCCTACGAGCAGTACTTC.

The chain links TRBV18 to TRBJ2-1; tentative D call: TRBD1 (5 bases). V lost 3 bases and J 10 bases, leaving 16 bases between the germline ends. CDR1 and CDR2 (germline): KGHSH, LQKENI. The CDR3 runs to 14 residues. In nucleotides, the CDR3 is TGTGCCAGCTCACCCCGAACCGACAGCCGGGAGCAGTTCTTC. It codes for CASSPRTDSREQFF.

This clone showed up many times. The CDR3 spells CASSARGDTGELFF. CDR3 DNA: TGTGCCAGCAGCGCTCGGGGGGACACCGGGGAGCTGTTTTTT. This sequence joins TRBV9 and TRBJ2-2; the match to TRBD2 covers 7 bases. Germline CDR1 SGDLS, CDR2 YYNGEE. This CDR3 contains 14 residues. Trimming removed 3 bases from V and 3 bases from J; junction bases left unmatched: 2.

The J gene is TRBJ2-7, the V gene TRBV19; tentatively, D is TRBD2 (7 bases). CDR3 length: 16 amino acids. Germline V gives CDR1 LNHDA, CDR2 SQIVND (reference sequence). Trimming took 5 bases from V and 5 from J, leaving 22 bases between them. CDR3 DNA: TGTGCCAGTAGTCCCAGCTTGGGGGGGGGCCTGAACGAGCAGTACTTC. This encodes CASSPSLGGGLNEQYF. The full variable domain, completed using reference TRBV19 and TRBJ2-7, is DGGITQSPKYLFRKEGQNVTLSCEQNLNHDAMYWYRQDPGQGLRLIYYSQIVNDFQKGDIAEGYSVSREKKESFPLTVTSAQKNPTAFYLCASSPSLGGGLNEQYFGPGTRLTVT.

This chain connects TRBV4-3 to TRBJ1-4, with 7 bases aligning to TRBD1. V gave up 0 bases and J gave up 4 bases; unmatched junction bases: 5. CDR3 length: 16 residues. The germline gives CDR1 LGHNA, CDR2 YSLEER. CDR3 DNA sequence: TGCGCCAGCAGCCAAGATTATGGGACAGTTAATGAAAAACTGTTTTTT. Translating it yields CASSQDYGTVNEKLFF.

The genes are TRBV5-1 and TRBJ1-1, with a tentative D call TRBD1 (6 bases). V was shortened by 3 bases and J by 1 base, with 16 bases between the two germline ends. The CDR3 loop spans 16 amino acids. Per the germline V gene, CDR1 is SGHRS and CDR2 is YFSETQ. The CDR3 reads CASSWGGQNPNTEAFF. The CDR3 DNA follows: TGCGCCAGCAGCTGGGGAGGACAGAACCCGAACACTGAAGCTTTCTTT.

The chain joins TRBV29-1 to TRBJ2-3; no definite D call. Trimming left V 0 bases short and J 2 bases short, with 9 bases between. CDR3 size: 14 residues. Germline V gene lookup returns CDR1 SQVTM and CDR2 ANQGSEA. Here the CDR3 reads CSVEDRATTDTQYF. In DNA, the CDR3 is TGCAGCGTTGAAGATCGGGCCACCACAGATACGCAGTATTTT.